Detailed here is one T cell receptor (beta chain). This sample is part of a study of shared T cell receptors in the human thymus. Sequencing was performed with immunoSEQ multiplex PCR; in TCRdb, only in-frame clones are kept and a portion is missing. Counted here are 600,000 to 900,000 clones, around 85% occurring once; the ten biggest clones make up over 0.008%. This CDR3 spans 10 amino acids. The germline V gene has CDR1 MDHEN and CDR2 SYDVKM. The V gene lost 4 bases and the J gene lost 12 bases, with 10 bases spanning the gap. The sample also formed part of further work on human thymus T cells. From that report: The donor group consisted of healthy Finnish infants who were having corrective surgery for congenital heart defects.

Sequencing was performed on thymocytes. The origin of this receptor is a girl under three years old with a congenital heart defect. The V gene is TRBV28, the J gene TRBJ2-7; D is unresolved. Here the CDR3 DNA reads TGTGCCAGCAGTTCGCACTCTATGTACTTC. Its protein product is CASSSHSMYF.